A selection of T cell receptor beta chains follows, all from one sample in a study of Graves' ophthalmopathy and Graves' hyperthyroidism. TCRdb processed the multiplex PCR reads anew with MiXCR; each CDR3 protein has one entry. The table shows almost 750,000 distinct CDR3 sequences, with 35% to 50% occurring only once. Sequenced input: peripheral blood. The receptors derive from an adult man with Graves' ophthalmopathy. Each CDR3 is given with its conserved first and last residue. Each record gives: J gene, V gene, D gene, CDR3 protein. The D gene is left open where the match is weak.

J gene: TRBJ2-5; V gene: TRBV5-6; D gene: NA; CDR3 protein: CAWTGRSSQETQYF
J gene: TRBJ1-1; V gene: TRBV7-9; D gene: NA; CDR3 protein: CASSSRGGAEAFF
J gene: TRBJ2-5; V gene: TRBV20-1; D gene: TRBD2; CDR3 protein: CSASRGSGVETQYF
J gene: TRBJ2-7; V gene: TRBV11-1; D gene: TRBD2; CDR3 protein: CASSRDSGFTYEQYF
J gene: TRBJ1-1; V gene: TRBV7-9; D gene: NA; CDR3 protein: CASSPYGGFMNTEAFF
J gene: TRBJ2-5; V gene: TRBV19; D gene: TRBD1; CDR3 protein: CASGGQFGAQYF
J gene: TRBJ2-7; V gene: TRBV2; D gene: TRBD1; CDR3 protein: CASSYLRGTGPSGEQYF
J gene: TRBJ2-6; V gene: TRBV7-3; D gene: NA; CDR3 protein: CASSDRFRSGANVLTF
J gene: TRBJ2-3; V gene: TRBV29-1; D gene: NA; CDR3 protein: CSVAARAGSTDTQYF
J gene: TRBJ2-5; V gene: TRBV7-9; D gene: NA; CDR3 protein: CASSRGTQETQYF
J gene: TRBJ1-2; V gene: TRBV12-3/TRBV12-4; D gene: NA; CDR3 protein: CASSIRTRPNYGYTF
J gene: TRBJ1-5; V gene: TRBV7-9; D gene: NA; CDR3 protein: CASSYGQLSNQPQHF
J gene: TRBJ1-5; V gene: TRBV4-1; D gene: NA; CDR3 protein: CASSLTTGGPQHF
J gene: TRBJ1-4; V gene: TRBV27; D gene: NA; CDR3 protein: CASSPQGSTNEKLFF
J gene: TRBJ1-2; V gene: TRBV9; D gene: TRBD1; CDR3 protein: CASSVTRDRAYGYTF
J gene: TRBJ2-7; V gene: TRBV2; D gene: TRBD2; CDR3 protein: CASGYARLGGMNEQYF
J gene: TRBJ1-1; V gene: TRBV20-1; D gene: NA; CDR3 protein: CSARTEGDTEAFF
J gene: TRBJ1-1; V gene: TRBV24-1; D gene: NA; CDR3 protein: CATSAGTEAFF
J gene: TRBJ2-7; V gene: TRBV7-9; D gene: TRBD2; CDR3 protein: CASSLVGASGDEQYF
J gene: TRBJ2-6; V gene: TRBV7-2; D gene: TRBD2; CDR3 protein: CASSWGGEGSGANVLTF
J gene: TRBJ2-7; V gene: TRBV4-1; D gene: NA; CDR3 protein: CASSHPGSYEQYF
J gene: TRBJ2-3; V gene: TRBV25-1; D gene: TRBD2; CDR3 protein: CASSFRAGVADTQYF
J gene: TRBJ2-5; V gene: TRBV20-1; D gene: TRBD2; CDR3 protein: CSARPRTSYVTQYF
J gene: TRBJ1-1; V gene: TRBV29-1; D gene: NA; CDR3 protein: CSVAPEAFF